What follows are 24 T cell receptor beta chains derived from one specimen sequenced in a study of blood T cell repertoires in COVID-19. Sequencing used immunoSEQ multiplex PCR; TCRdb keeps in-frame clones, though not all of them. The repertoire holds 110,000 to 150,000 clones, with roughly 80% as singletons. Input material: PBMCs or T cells enriched from blood (not recorded which). The receptors were gathered from a woman in her fifties or sixties who had recovered from COVID-19.

The CDR3 protein is CSVEGTRSDTEAFF. The CDR3 DNA reads TGCAGCGTTGAAGGAACCAGGTCTGACACTGAAGCTTTCTTT. V and J are TRBV29-1 and TRBJ1-1; no firm D call. Germline V gene lookup returns CDR1 SQVTM and CDR2 ANQGSEA. Trimming left V 1 base short and J 3 bases short, with 12 bases between. This CDR3 comprises 14 residues.

The chain links TRBV11-2 to TRBJ1-1; D may be TRBD1 (6 bases). V was trimmed by 5 bases and J by 6 bases, leaving 13 bases between them. The CDR3 is made up of 13 amino acids. CDR1 and CDR2 from the germline V gene are SGHAT and FQNNGV. CDR3 sequence: CASSQTGKAEAFF. The CDR3 DNA is TGTGCCAGCAGCCAAACAGGGAAGGCTGAAGCTTTCTTT.

The CDR3 bases are TGCGCCAGCAGCTCCCTAGGGAGGACCGGGACAGGTTATATGAACACTGAAGCTTTCTTT. This translates into CASSSLGRTGTGYMNTEAFF. The chain is built from TRBV5-1 and TRBJ1-1, with 8 nucleotides matching TRBD1. V was clipped by 3 bases and J by 0 bases; unmatched bases: 19. The CDR3 has 20 residues. CDR1 and CDR2 (germline): SGHRS, YFSETQ.

The gene calls are TRBV7-3 and TRBJ2-3; TRBD1 matches at 9 bases. Trimming took 8 bases from V and 2 from J; bases not matched to a gene: 2. The CDR3 is 13 residues long. From germline, CDR1 is SGHTA and CDR2 FQGTGA. The CDR3: CASGTGITDTQYF. In DNA, the CDR3 is TGTGCCAGCGGGACAGGGATCACAGATACGCAGTATTTT.

V is TRBV7-2 and J is TRBJ2-1, with 8 bases lining up with TRBD2. Germline loops: CDR1 SGHTA, CDR2 FQGNSA. Trimming at V came to 5 bases and at J to 5 bases, leaving 11 bases not matched to a gene. The CDR3 has 16 residues. CDR3: CASSMISGGANNEQFF. The CDR3 DNA reads TGTGCCAGCAGCATGATCAGCGGGGGAGCTAACAATGAGCAGTTCTTC. Full variable domain (missing parts from reference TRBV7-2 and TRBJ2-1): GAGVSQSPSNKVTEKGKDVELRCDPISGHTALYWYRQSLGQGLEFLIYFQGNSAPDKSGLPSDRFSAERTGGSVSTLTIQRTQQEDSAVYLCASSMISGGANNEQFFGPGTRLTVL.

The chain combines TRBV4-1 with TRBJ2-7; possible D gene TRBD2, 5 bases. In germline, CDR1 is MGHRA, CDR2 YSYEKL. The CDR3 covers 15 residues. V gave up 0 bases and J gave up 3 bases, with 12 bases separating them. The CDR3 nucleotides are TGCGCCAGCAGCCAAGAAACGGGGTCTAACTACGAGCAGTACTTC. This translates into CASSQETGSNYEQYF.

The J gene is TRBJ2-7, the V gene TRBV27; D is unresolved. The CDR3 extends over 13 amino acids. Germline V CDR1 and CDR2: MNHEY, SMNVEV (reference sequence). Trimming took 0 bases from V and 5 from J, leaving 8 bases between them. In DNA, the CDR3 is TGTGCCAGCAGTTTATCCAACCGGGACGAGCAGTACGTC. As protein: CASSLSNRDEQYV.

This chain links TRBV27 with TRBJ2-2; D is unresolved. The V end was cut by 5 bases, the J end by 3 bases, with 16 bases between. The V gene's germline CDR1 is MNHEY and CDR2 SMNVEV (reference sequence). The CDR3 covers 16 residues. The CDR3 DNA is TGTGCCAGCAGTCGTTACCATGGCCGGGACACCGGGGAGCTGTTTTTT. This translates into CASSRYHGRDTGELFF.

The chain has TRBV20-1 and TRBJ2-7, with a possible D match to TRBD1 (6 bases). CDR1 and CDR2 from the germline V gene are DFQATT and SNEGSKA (reference sequence). With 6 bases removed from V and 5 bases from J, the gap between germline ends came to 11 bases. This CDR3 region has 11 residues. The CDR3 region has the DNA TGCAGTGCCCAGGGGTTCGACGAGCAGTACTTC. This sequence encodes CSAQGFDEQYF.

The chain is built from TRBV10-3 and TRBJ2-3; 8 bases match TRBD1. The germline CDR1 and CDR2 sequences are ENHRY and SYGVKD. The ends lost 10 bases at V and 3 bases at J; junction bases unmatched: 9. The CDR3 runs 14 residues. This CDR3 is CATRTGLKTDTQYF. Written as DNA, the CDR3 is TGTGCCACCCGGACAGGGCTGAAGACAGATACGCAGTATTTT.

This clone has just one count. The CDR3 DNA follows: TGTGCCAGCAGTGAATCCGGACTCATCTACAATGAGCAGTTCTTC. Translating it yields CASSESGLIYNEQFF. V usage is TRBV6-1 and J usage is TRBJ2-1; the D gene is possibly TRBD2 (5 bases). CDR1 is MNHNS, CDR2 SASEGT, per germline. Trimming stripped 2 bases from V and 3 bases from J, with 11 bases between. The CDR3 contains 15 residues.

As to this clone: At one end, the junction sequence differs from germline, possibly due to a read error. The J gene is TRBJ1-2, the V gene TRBV7-9; no clear D. The V gene's germline CDR1 is SEHNR and CDR2 FQNEAQ (reference sequence). The CDR3 has 12 amino acids. The CDR3 coding sequence is TGTGCCAGCAGCGCTGACACGACGGCTAACGCCTTC. Amino acid sequence: CASSADTTANAF. The full variable domain, in which reference TRBV7-9 and TRBJ1-2 provide the parts outside the CDR3, is DTGVSQNPRHKITKRGQNVTFRCDPISEHNRLYWYRQTLGQGPEFLTYFQNEAQLEKSRLLSDRFSAERPKGSFSTLEIQRTEQGDSAMYLCASSADTTANAFGSGTRLTVV.

The chain employs TRBV9 and TRBJ1-1; a weak D match, TRBD1 (5 bases). CDR3 size: 15 residues. Germline V lookup: CDR1 SGDLS, CDR2 YYNGEE. V was cut by 6 bases and J by 1 base, with 16 bases left in between. The CDR3 DNA is TGTGCCAGCACCCAAGCTGGGGGAGGGAACACTGAAGCTTTCTTT. It yields the protein CASTQAGGGNTEAFF.

CDR3 DNA sequence: TGTGCCAGCAGCCCGACAACTAGCGGAGGCACAGATACGCAGTATTTT. It specifies CASSPTTSGGTDTQYF. The V call is TRBV4-2, the J call TRBJ2-3, with 8 bases aligning to TRBD2. CDR1 is LGHNA and CDR2 is YNFKEQ in the germline V gene. J lost 1 base, V lost 4 bases, and 7 bases had no gene match. The CDR3 totals 16 residues.

The chain combines TRBV19 with TRBJ2-7; 10 bases are a match to TRBD1. Germline V CDR1 and CDR2: LNHDA, SQIVND (reference sequence). This CDR3 contains 13 residues. Trimming removed 6 bases from V and 3 bases from J; junction bases left unmatched: 2. In DNA form, the CDR3 reads TGTGCCAGTAGCCGGGACAGGGGCTACGAGCAGTACTTC. Residues: CASSRDRGYEQYF. The variable domain in full, with the rest retrieved from reference TRBV19 and TRBJ2-7, is DGGITQSPKYLFRKEGQNVTLSCEQNLNHDAMYWYRQDPGQGLRLIYYSQIVNDFQKGDIAEGYSVSREKKESFPLTVTSAQKNPTAFYLCASSRDRGYEQYFGPGTRLTVT.

The genes are TRBV25-1 and TRBJ1-4, with D perhaps TRBD1 (5 bases). Trimming took off 7 bases at V and 8 bases at J, with 26 bases between the two ends. CDR3 length: 17 amino acids. The V gene's germline CDR1 is MGHDK and CDR2 SYGVNS. CDR3 bases: TGTGCCAGCACCAAGCAGCTAGGGGCCGAAAACGGGGAAAAACTGTTTTTT. It yields the protein CASTKQLGAENGEKLFF.

In its sample, this clone was seen once. The chain combines TRBV21-1 with TRBJ2-7; whether TRBD2, the table's D call, matches the DNA was not checked. TRBV21-1 is a pseudogene. CDR3 length: 16 residues. CDR3 protein: CASSKVSGGRRYEQYV. The CDR3 nucleotides read TGTGCCAGCAGCAAAGTAAGCGGGGGTCGACGTTACGAGCAGTACGTC.

The gene calls are TRBV5-1 and TRBJ2-3; TRBD1 agrees at 7 bases. The J segment lost 0 bases and the V segment lost 3 bases, leaving 4 bases of the junction unmatched. The germline CDR1 and CDR2 sequences are SGHRS and YFSETQ. This CDR3 spans 15 amino acids. The CDR3 DNA sequence: TGCGCCAGCAGCTCGACAGGGACCAGCACAGATACGCAGTATTTT. Protein product: CASSSTGTSTDTQYF.

The chain links TRBV5-4 to TRBJ1-1; D unresolved. Germline assignment: CDR1 SGHNT and CDR2 YYREEE (reference sequence). The V end was cut by 2 bases, the J end by 8 bases, with 10 bases between. This CDR3 spans 12 amino acids. CDR3 in DNA: TGTGCCAGCAGCTTAGCTTCTGAAGAAGCTTTCTTT. Its translation is CASSLASEEAFF.

This clone is a singleton in its sample. The chain has TRBV7-2 and TRBJ2-7; D not certain. Trimming stripped 1 base from V and 1 base from J, with 8 bases between. There are 14 residues in the CDR3. Germline V gene sequence: CDR1 SGHTA, CDR2 FQGNSA. Here the CDR3 reads CASSLVGTSYEQYV. The CDR3 DNA is TGTGCCAGCAGCTTAGTGGGCACTTCCTACGAGCAGTACGTC.

This chain connects TRBV9 to TRBJ2-3; a weak D match, TRBD1 (6 bases). V shed 0 bases and J shed 1 base, with 12 bases lying between them. CDR3 length: 16 residues. Germline V gene data show CDR1 as SGDLS and CDR2 as YYNGEE. The CDR3 region is CASSVDSKGGTDTQYF. The CDR3 DNA follows: TGTGCCAGCAGCGTAGACTCCAAGGGGGGCACAGATACGCAGTATTTT.

This chain links TRBV11-2 with TRBJ1-1; D may be TRBD1 (5 bases). The CDR3 runs 14 residues. Trimming pared 3 bases from V and 3 bases from J, leaving 11 bases between. From germline, CDR1 is SGHAT and CDR2 FQNNGV. CDR3 in amino acids: CASSFQGSYTEAFF. The CDR3 DNA follows: TGTGCCAGCAGCTTCCAGGGAAGTTACACTGAAGCTTTCTTT. Complete variable domain (other parts from reference TRBV11-2 and TRBJ1-1): EAGVAQSPRYKIIEKRQSVAFWCNPISGHATLYWYQQILGQGPKLLIQFQNNGVVDDSQLPKDRFSAERLKGVDSTLKIQPAKLEDSAVYLCASSFQGSYTEAFFGQGTRLTVV.

The chain links TRBV5-4 to TRBJ2-1, with D possibly TRBD1 on 5 matching bases. The V gene's germline CDR1 is SGHNT and CDR2 YYREEE (reference sequence). The V and J ends lost 4 bases and 2 bases respectively, with 13 bases between them. The length of the CDR3 is 15 residues. CDR3 bases: TGTGCCAGCAGCCCAGGGTTTGGAACCTACAATGAGCAGTTCTTC. This sequence encodes CASSPGFGTYNEQFF.

V is TRBV28 and J is TRBJ1-2; 7 bases match TRBD1. CDR3 length: 13 residues. Germline lookup yields CDR1 MDHEN and CDR2 SYDVKM. The ends lost 5 bases at V and 3 bases at J; junction bases unmatched: 3. The CDR3 nucleotides are TGTGCCAGCAGTCGACAGGGACACTATGGCTACACCTTC. Its protein is CASSRQGHYGYTF.